These 26 T cell receptor beta chains were all obtained from the same sample, sequenced in a study of PD-L1 blockade in urothelial cancer. Data came from immunoSEQ multiplex PCR; TCRdb stores just in-frame clones and leaves some out. The sample contains some 60,000 clones, approximately 86% of which appear only once. The material sequenced was PBMCs, taken around atezolizumab (anti-PD-L1) treatment. The source of these receptors is a man in his fifties or sixties with urothelial cancer.

The chain employs TRBV18 and TRBJ1-2; 8 bases align to TRBD1. The germline V gene encodes CDR1 KGHSH and CDR2 LQKENI. V gave up 3 bases and J gave up 4 bases; unmatched junction bases: 7. The CDR3 is 15 amino acids. Written as DNA, the CDR3 is TGTGCCAGCTCACCCATACAGGGGGATGGCTATGGCTACACCTTC. Its protein is CASSPIQGDGYGYTF.

The chain combines TRBV4-1 with TRBJ1-1; 8 nucleotides align to TRBD1. Trimming cost V 6 bases and J 4 bases; bases outside gene matches: 16. CDR1 and CDR2 (germline): MGHRA, YSYEKL. This CDR3 region has 17 residues. CDR3 sequence (DNA): TGCGCCAGCAGAGCCTTTGGACAGGGCGGCTACGGCACTGAAGCTTTCTTT. Translated, it gives CASRAFGQGGYGTEAFF.

This clone was detected only once. V and J are TRBV6-6 and TRBJ2-1; D may be TRBD2 (5 bases). Germline V gives CDR1 MNHNY, CDR2 SVGAGI (reference sequence). The CDR3 extends over 11 amino acids. V dropped 6 bases and J dropped 10 bases, with 10 bases sitting between them. The chain's CDR3 is CASSPGLEQFF. The CDR3 nucleotides read TGTGCCAGCAGCCCCGGACTCGAGCAGTTCTTC.

V usage is TRBV19 and J usage is TRBJ1-1; D not resolved. The CDR3 loop spans 13 amino acids. Trimming took off 7 bases at V and 0 bases at J, with 9 bases between the two ends. Germline lookup yields CDR1 LNHDA and CDR2 SQIVND (reference sequence). In DNA form, the CDR3 reads TGTGCCAGTAAGCGAGTCATGAACACTGAAGCTTTCTTT. This gives the protein CASKRVMNTEAFF. Full variable domain (remainder filled in from reference TRBV19 and TRBJ1-1): DGGITQSPKYLFRKEGQNVTLSCEQNLNHDAMYWYRQDPGQGLRLIYYSQIVNDFQKGDIAEGYSVSREKKESFPLTVTSAQKNPTAFYLCASKRVMNTEAFFGQGTRLTVV.

The chain couples TRBV6-5 to TRBJ2-7, with D uncertain. The CDR3 sequence is 11 residues long. The ends were cut back, 6 bases at V and 13 bases at J, with 16 bases in the middle. Germline lookup yields CDR1 MNHEY and CDR2 SVGAGI. The CDR3 DNA sequence: TGTGCCAGCAGCCCCTCAGGCGTCTCTTACTTC. This encodes CASSPSGVSYF.

The rearrangement links TRBV7-6 to TRBJ2-5; TRBD2 agrees at 8 bases. The V and J ends lost 1 base and 7 bases, in that order; junction bases with no gene match: 5. The CDR3 contains 14 residues. The germline gives CDR1 SGHVS, CDR2 FNYEAQ. The CDR3 DNA is TGTGCCAGCAGCTTAGGGCGGGGGGCGCGGACCCAGTACTTC. Translation: CASSLGRGARTQYF.

V gene TRBV28 combines with J gene TRBJ2-5; D may be TRBD2 (7 bases). Germline V gives CDR1 MDHEN, CDR2 SYDVKM. V was trimmed by 5 bases and J by 10 bases, leaving 11 bases between them. This CDR3 has 11 amino acids. In DNA form, the CDR3 reads TGTGCCAGCAGTGGGAGGGGGGACCAGTACTTC. It is translated as CASSGRGDQYF.

CDR3 bases: TGTGCCTGGAGTGAGGTGGGGCGCAGGGATCAGCCCCAGCATTTT. Amino acid sequence: CAWSEVGRRDQPQHF. The chain joins TRBV30 to TRBJ1-5; TRBD1 might be the D (5 bases). The V gene lost 1 base and the J gene lost 5 bases, with 15 bases spanning the gap. The CDR3 is 15 amino acids. Germline loops: CDR1 GTSNPN, CDR2 SVGIG (reference sequence).

This sequence joins TRBV5-6 and TRBJ1-5, with D uncertain. The germline V and J ends were trimmed by 0 bases and 4 bases, with 8 bases remaining between them. This CDR3 comprises 14 residues. Germline values: CDR1 SGHDT, CDR2 YYEEEE. CDR3 loop: CASSLGQVNQPQHF. The DNA for the CDR3 is TGTGCCAGCAGCTTGGGTCAGGTGAATCAGCCCCAGCATTTT.

V usage is TRBV21-1 and J usage is TRBJ2-4; the D call TRBD2 from the table was never checked on the DNA. TRBV21-1 is annotated as a pseudogene. This CDR3 contains 18 residues. The CDR3 is CASSKPIKREGLENIQYF. The DNA of the CDR3 is TGTGCCAGCAGCAAACCGATAAAGCGGGAGGGCCTGGAAAACATTCAGTACTTC.

This clone was observed a single time. The gene calls are TRBV5-4 and TRBJ2-5; TRBD2 aligns across 14 bases. V lost 0 bases and J lost 4; bases outside the gene matches: 5. Germline CDR1 is SGHNT and CDR2 is YYREEE (reference sequence). This CDR3 has 17 amino acids. CDR3 sequence: CASSLAPGLAGGETQYF. In DNA form, the CDR3 reads TGTGCCAGCAGCTTGGCCCCTGGACTAGCGGGAGGAGAGACCCAGTACTTC.

The chain employs TRBV15 and TRBJ1-4; 7 bases fit TRBD1. After removal of 2 bases from V and 4 bases from J, the junction contained 4 bases not matched to a gene. This CDR3 has 15 residues. Looked up from germline, CDR1 is LNHNV and CDR2 is YYDKDF (reference sequence). DNA for the CDR3: TGTGCCACCAGCAGATCCGGGACAGATAATGAAAAACTGTTTTTT. Translated, it gives CATSRSGTDNEKLFF. Supplemented by reference TRBV15 and TRBJ1-4, the full variable domain reads DAMVIQNPRYQVTQFGKPVTLSCSQTLNHNVMYWYQQKSSQAPKLLFHYYDKDFNNEADTPDNFQSRRPNTSFCFLDIRSPGLGDTAMYLCATSRSGTDNEKLFFGSGTQLSVL.

The table lists this clone with a count of one. J is TRBJ1-2 and V is TRBV5-5; D is unclear. Germline V CDR1 and CDR2: SGHKS, YYEKEE (reference sequence). The CDR3 is 12 amino acids. V was clipped by 6 bases and J by 1 base, with 7 bases between them. The CDR3 DNA follows: TGTGCCAGCAAACCTAGTAACTATGGCTACACCTTC. Its protein is CASKPSNYGYTF.

This clone was seen only once. The gene calls are TRBV19 and TRBJ2-1, with 12 bases identical to TRBD2. Trimming removed 7 bases from V and 7 bases from J; junction bases left unmatched: 11. The CDR3 spans 16 residues. Germline V CDR1 and CDR2: LNHDA, SQIVND (reference sequence). CDR3 protein: CASTSGREKAGNEQFF. DNA of the CDR3: TGTGCCAGTACTAGCGGGAGGGAAAAAGCCGGGAATGAGCAGTTCTTC.

The chain links TRBV19 to TRBJ2-2; 7 bases match TRBD2. The trim removed 5 bases at V and 3 bases at J, leaving 6 bases unmatched. There are 15 residues in the CDR3. Germline V CDR1 and CDR2: LNHDA, SQIVND (reference sequence). The CDR3 DNA reads TGTGCCAGTAGTGTCAGCGGGACCCACACCGGGGAGCTGTTTTTT. Its protein product is CASSVSGTHTGELFF.

This clone was observed a handful of times. The chain combines TRBV7-8 with TRBJ2-6, with TRBD2 matching 9 bases. Germline V CDR1 and CDR2: SGHVS, FQNEAQ. CDR3 length equals 19 residues. V gave up 3 bases and J gave up 0 bases; unmatched junction bases: 9. DNA of the CDR3: TGTGCCAGCAGCTTCGGAGCTAGCGGGAAGATCTCTGGGGCCAACGTCCTGACTTTC. This encodes CASSFGASGKISGANVLTF.

The V gene is TRBV28, the J gene TRBJ2-5; the D is unclear. The CDR3 contains 14 residues. In germline, CDR1 is MDHEN, CDR2 SYDVKM. V was trimmed by 1 base and J by 5 bases, leaving 11 bases between them. CDR3 DNA sequence: TGTGCCAGCAGTTTATCGGTACCGCCCGAGACCCAGTACTTC. It translates to CASSLSVPPETQYF.

This clone was observed a handful of times. Here the CDR3 DNA reads TGTGCCAGCAGGCCAACTAGCGGGGGCCGGCGTCAGTACTTC. The encoded protein is CASRPTSGGRRQYF. V and J are TRBV6-6 and TRBJ2-7, with 11 nucleotides matching TRBD2. CDR3 length: 14 residues. Germline CDR1 is MNHNY and CDR2 is SVGAGI (reference sequence). Trimming at V came to 6 bases and at J to 10 bases, leaving 11 bases not matched to a gene.

The V call is TRBV7-9, the J call TRBJ1-1, with D tentatively TRBD1 (6 bases). The V gene lost 5 bases and the J gene lost 4 bases, with 17 bases spanning the gap. The germline V gene has CDR1 SEHNR and CDR2 FQNEAQ (reference sequence). This CDR3 contains 15 residues. The CDR3 DNA reads TGTGCCAGCAGCCGCGGGGGGGGCGGCGGCACTGAAGCTTTCTTT. Protein: CASSRGGGGGTEAFF.

The chain couples TRBV18 to TRBJ2-7; TRBD2 aligns across 10 bases. Germline V gene data show CDR1 as KGHSH and CDR2 as LQKENI. The V segment lost 5 bases and the J segment 5 bases; nucleotides outside the gene matches: 9. CDR3 length: 15 residues. The CDR3 loop reads CASSGPSSGGNEQYF. CDR3 DNA sequence: TGTGCCAGCTCAGGGCCCTCTAGCGGGGGTAACGAGCAGTACTTC.

The chain employs TRBV15 and TRBJ2-7; D is ambiguous. With 0 bases removed from V and 0 bases from J, the gap between germline ends came to 6 bases. Germline CDR1 reads LNHNV; CDR2 reads YYDKDF (reference sequence). The CDR3 extends over 14 amino acids. Here the CDR3 reads CATSRDSVSYEQYF. Written as DNA, the CDR3 is TGTGCCACCAGCAGAGATTCAGTCTCCTACGAGCAGTACTTC. Filled out from reference TRBV15 and TRBJ2-7, the complete variable domain reads DAMVIQNPRYQVTQFGKPVTLSCSQTLNHNVMYWYQQKSSQAPKLLFHYYDKDFNNEADTPDNFQSRRPNTSFCFLDIRSPGLGDTAMYLCATSRDSVSYEQYFGPGTRLTVT.

This clone is a singleton in its sample. The chain joins TRBV2 to TRBJ2-5; TRBD2 agrees at 10 bases. Trimming at V came to 5 bases and at J to 1 base, leaving 19 bases not matched to a gene. The CDR3 totals 20 residues. CDR1 is SNHLY and CDR2 is FYNNEI in the germline V gene. This CDR3 is CASSFPLASGSVLSQETQYF. The CDR3 DNA reads TGTGCCAGCAGTTTTCCATTGGCTAGCGGGAGTGTTTTGAGCCAAGAGACCCAGTACTTC. Looking up the rest from reference TRBV2 and TRBJ2-5 gives the full variable domain: EPEVTQTPSHQVTQMGQEVILRCVPISNHLYFYWYRQILGQKVEFLVSFYNNEISEKSEIFDDQFSVERPDGSNFTLKIRSTKLEDSAMYFCASSFPLASGSVLSQETQYFGPGTRLLVL.

This chain connects TRBV9 to TRBJ1-4; tentatively, D is TRBD1 (6 bases). Germline V gene lookup returns CDR1 SGDLS and CDR2 YYNGEE. The CDR3 runs 15 residues. The V end lost 0 bases, the J end lost 8 bases, and 14 bases lay between the germline ends. The CDR3 spells CASSVGAGAGEKLFF. The CDR3 DNA reads as TGTGCCAGCAGCGTAGGAGCAGGGGCGGGCGAAAAACTGTTTTTT.

This sequence joins TRBV15 and TRBJ2-1; D call uncertain. The CDR3 has 13 amino acids. Germline V lookup: CDR1 LNHNV, CDR2 YYDKDF (reference sequence). The V end was cut by 0 bases, the J end by 10 bases, with 10 bases between. Written as DNA, the CDR3 is TGTGCCACCAGCAGAGATTGGGCGAGAGAGCAGTTCTTC. Amino acids: CATSRDWAREQFF.

The chain joins TRBV5-8 to TRBJ1-2; D perhaps matches TRBD1 (6 bases). CDR1 is SGHTS, CDR2 YDEGEE, per germline. The CDR3 runs 15 residues. The V and J ends lost 2 bases and 8 bases respectively, with 19 bases between them. CDR3 nucleotide sequence: TGTGCCAGCAGCTTCTACACACAGGGCGTTCACGGCTACACCTTC. Its protein product is CASSFYTQGVHGYTF.

With respect to this clone: Additional DNA sequences in this sample encode the identical CDR3. The V and J genes are TRBV5-1 and TRBJ1-4, with 10 nucleotides matching TRBD1. The CDR3 is 14 residues long. CDR1 SGHRS and CDR2 YFSETQ come from the germline V gene. With 4 bases clipped from V and 8 bases from J, the junction kept 5 bases outside the gene matches. The DNA for the CDR3 is TGCGCCAGCAGCCTAGGACAGGGGGGCGAAAAACTGTTTTTT. It translates to CASSLGQGGEKLFF.